These T cell receptor beta chains were read from a single sample in a study of blood T cells in healthy people across ages. TCRdb called the 5' RACE reads again in MiXCR, with one record for every CDR3 protein. The table records roughly 800,000 distinct CDR3 sequences, nearly 60% of them present only once. The sequenced material came from blood. The receptors here all came from a man between 25 and 39 years old in good health. The CDR3 runs from the conserved cysteine through the conserved F or W. The D gene is left open where the match is weak. Only part of the rows carry a size: once, few, many, or a class if the clone is expanded.

clone_size,d_call,j_call,v_call,cdr3_nt,cdr3_aa
NA,TRBD1,TRBJ1-6,TRBV25-1,TGTGCCAGCAGTGAAGGACTTCCAGGGGGCGTCTATTCACCCCTCCACTTT,CASSEGLPGGVYSPLHF
NA,NA,TRBJ1-6,TRBV5-1,TGCGCCAGCAGTGATCTCGAAGTGAGCTCCTATAACTCACCCCTCCACTTT,CASSDLEVSSYNSPLHF
few,NA,TRBJ1-1,TRBV10-3,TGTGCCATCAGTGAGGAACAGGGTGGGCTGGAAGCTTTCTTT,CAISEEQGGLEAFF
NA,TRBD2,TRBJ2-2,TRBV24-1,TGTGCCACCAGTGATCCGGGAGGGGCGAACACCGGGGAGCTGTTTTTT,CATSDPGGANTGELFF
few,TRBD1,TRBJ1-1,TRBV10-3,TGTGCCATCAGTGATATGCGGGACAGGGCCACTGAAGCTTTCTTT,CAISDMRDRATEAFF
many,NA,TRBJ2-6,TRBV3-1,TGTGCCAGCAGCCGACTCATAGCAGGTGTTTCTGGGGCCAACGTCCTGACTTTC,CASSRLIAGVSGANVLTF
NA,NA,TRBJ2-5,TRBV11-2,TGTGCCAGCAGCTTAGTTTTGGGAAGGGAAGAGACCCAGTACTTC,CASSLVLGREETQYF
NA,TRBD2,TRBJ2-1,TRBV10-3,TGTGCCATCAGTGAGTCTACAGCGGGAAGGGACAATGAGCAGTTCTTC,CAISESTAGRDNEQFF
NA,NA,TRBJ2-7,TRBV3-1,TGTGCCAGCAGCCACAGGGCCACAAATTCCTACGAGCAGTACTTC,CASSHRATNSYEQYF
few,TRBD1,TRBJ2-4,TRBV20-1,TGCAGTGCCGATAGACAGGGCGTTGGAAACATTCAGTACTTC,CSADRQGVGNIQYF
few,NA,TRBJ2-7,TRBV27,TGTGCCAGCAGTTCACCCGGACTGTCTGGGCCCCAGTACTTC,CASSSPGLSGPQYF
NA,NA,TRBJ2-3,TRBV5-1,TGCGCCAGCAGCGAGACCAGTCGCCGTGTCACAGATACGCAGTATTTT,CASSETSRRVTDTQYF
NA,NA,TRBJ2-6,TRBV20-1,TGCAGTGCTATTGCAGATTTCTCTGGGGCCAACGTCCTGACTTTC,CSAIADFSGANVLTF
few,NA,TRBJ2-4,TRBV28,TGTGCCAGCAGTACTTACAGGACTATTCAGTACTTC,CASSTYRTIQYF
NA,TRBD2,TRBJ2-4,TRBV12-3/TRBV12-4,TGTGCCAGCAGTTCTACCGGACTAGCGGGGGGGTACATTCAGTACTTC,CASSSTGLAGGYIQYF
NA,TRBD1,TRBJ2-2,TRBV5-6,TGTGCCAGCAGCCGGACAGGGATTGCCGGGGAGCTGTTTTTT,CASSRTGIAGELFF
NA,TRBD1,TRBJ2-5,TRBV5-1,TGCGCCAGCAGCGCCGGGGACAGACAAGAGACCCAGTACTTC,CASSAGDRQETQYF
NA,NA,TRBJ2-1,TRBV7-6,TGTGCCAGCAGCTTAGAGGCACGCCCGGGGCCCTACAATGAGCAGTTCTTC,CASSLEARPGPYNEQFF
NA,TRBD1,TRBJ1-2,TRBV28,TGTGCCAGCAGCGAGGGCAGGGGGGTTTCCTATGGCTACACCTTC,CASSEGRGVSYGYTF
NA,NA,TRBJ2-3,TRBV7-2,TGTGCCAGCAGCTTAGACCCTAGCGGCACAGATACGCAGTATTTT,CASSLDPSGTDTQYF
few,NA,TRBJ2-3,TRBV12-3/TRBV12-4,TGTGCAAGCGGATCTCCCGGCACAGATACGCAGTATTTT,CASGSPGTDTQYF
NA,NA,TRBJ2-3,TRBV3-1,TGTGCCAGCAGCCAAGATTTAAGTCAGGGAGGTATGGCAGATACGCAGTATTTT,CASSQDLSQGGMADTQYF
NA,NA,TRBJ2-5,TRBV20-1,TGCAGTGCTGCAATGCCGGGACATATGAAAGAGACCCAGTACTTC,CSAAMPGHMKETQYF
NA,TRBD1,TRBJ2-4,TRBV27,TGTGCCAGCAGTACTACCGGGACAGGGGTCGGGCAGTACTTC,CASSTTGTGVGQYF
NA,TRBD2,TRBJ2-7,TRBV7-8,TGTGCCAGCAGCCTAGGGACTACCAGATTCGGGCAGTACTTC,CASSLGTTRFGQYF
NA,NA,TRBJ2-1,TRBV20-1,TGCAGTCCCCTACCAAGTCCCTACAATGAGCAGTTCTTC,CSPLPSPYNEQFF
NA,TRBD2,TRBJ2-4,TRBV20-1,TGCAGTGCTGGGACTAGCGGCACCCTAGCCAAAAACATTCAGTACTTC,CSAGTSGTLAKNIQYF
NA,NA,TRBJ2-7,TRBV27,TGTGCCAGCAGTTTAAGTGTGGGAACCGAGGCCGAGCAGTACTTC,CASSLSVGTEAEQYF
NA,TRBD1,TRBJ2-7,TRBV7-8,TGTGCCAGCAGCTTATTTTTTGGTAGGGGGCCGACCTACGAGCAGTACTTC,CASSLFFGRGPTYEQYF
NA,TRBD2,TRBJ2-5,TRBV29-1,TGCAGCGTTCGGACTAGCGGAGAGACCCAGTACTTC,CSVRTSGETQYF
NA,TRBD1,TRBJ2-3,TRBV6-5,TGTGCCAGCAGTTACCAGGGGGCGAGCACAGATACGCAGTATTTT,CASSYQGASTDTQYF
few,TRBD2,TRBJ2-1,TRBV9,TGTGCCAGCAGCGCCTTCGGGACTAGCGGACGCAATGAGCAGTTCTTC,CASSAFGTSGRNEQFF
NA,NA,TRBJ1-1,TRBV2,TGTGCCAGCAGTTACCCTGGGAACCCTCACACTGAAGCTTTCTTT,CASSYPGNPHTEAFF
NA,TRBD1,TRBJ2-1,TRBV5-1,TGCGCCAGCAGCTTGACGGGACAGGGGGAAATTGGGCAGTTCTTC,CASSLTGQGEIGQFF
few,TRBD1,TRBJ2-7,TRBV5-1,TGCGCCAGCAGCCAACCGGGACAGGCCTACGAGCAGTACTTC,CASSQPGQAYEQYF
NA,NA,TRBJ1-5,TRBV7-9,TGTGCCAGCAGCTTAGTGGGTGGACGAGATCAGCCCCAGCATTTT,CASSLVGGRDQPQHF
few,NA,TRBJ2-5,TRBV20-1,TGCAGTGCTAGAGATCCTGTCCTAGCCGAGGAGACCCAGTACTTC,CSARDPVLAEETQYF
NA,NA,TRBJ1-5,TRBV6-1,TGTGCCAGCAGGACCCTCGGCCAGTACAATCAGCCCCAGCATTTT,CASRTLGQYNQPQHF
few,NA,TRBJ2-7,TRBV18,TGTGCCAGCTCACCCTTACTAGGCGAGCAGTACTTC,CASSPLLGEQYF
NA,TRBD1,TRBJ1-1,TRBV20-1,TGCAGTGCTAGAGCAGGGGGCAGGGTCACTGAAGCTTTCTTT,CSARAGGRVTEAFF
NA,NA,TRBJ1-2,TRBV25-1,TGTGCCAGCAGCGGGGAAGCTAACTATGGCTACACCTTC,CASSGEANYGYTF
NA,TRBD2,TRBJ2-4,TRBV15,TGTGCCACCAGCCCACAAAGGGGACTAGCGCCTCAGTACTTC,CATSPQRGLAPQYF